This T cell receptor (beta chain) was sequenced during a study of PD-L1 blockade in urothelial cancer (TCRdb year 2017). With respect to the entire study: All patients started therapy in the mid-2010s and received atezolizumab 1,200 mg intravenously every 3 weeks. About 85% of the 29 patients were males with bladder-origin urothelial cancer, and about 65% of the roughly 30 reported a prior smoking history. An ECOG performance status of 0 or 1 was recorded for the patients, and 0 to 3 prior chemotherapy regimens had been received by the patients. Blood samples were analyzed at 3 weeks after treatment start (second dose) and at 6 weeks after treatment start. Blood samples gave a median of approximately 150,000 T cells and approximately 85,000 unique TCRs, with a median clonality of 0.080. The study, an exploratory multi-omic analysis, examined somatic, immune and clinical correlates of response to PD-L1 blockade with atezolizumab in urothelial cancer. TCR sequencing covered pretreatment tumor samples and matched, serially collected peripheral blood taken before and after atezolizumab treatment. Progression-free survival longer than 6 months counted as durable clinical benefit, and TCR features were additionally tested against both progression-free and overall survival. Whole exome sequencing and RNA sequencing of pretreatment tumors were performed alongside TCR sequencing in the same patients. Durable clinical benefit was achieved by nine patients but not by the remaining 20. Twenty-nine patients had pretreatment blood TCR-seq, about 25 had at least one posttreatment blood collection, and about 25 had tumor TCR-seq. Broader findings and caveats from the paper: At 3 weeks after the start of treatment, tumor-associated TCR clones in peripheral blood had expanded more in patients with durable benefit (n of about 21, p = 0.022). Because the sample size was small (n ≈ 30) and many exploratory analyses were performed, the results are intended to be hypothesis-generating. Improved progression-free and overall survival was found to be associated with pretreatment peripheral blood TCR clonality below the median.

Taken with the paper, the label for time point translates to: pretreatment peripheral blood. A total of 25 to 35 patients with locally advanced or metastatic urothelial carcinoma, treated at Memorial Sloan Kettering on a trial protocol, made up the cohort. Peripheral blood mononuclear cells were collected pretreatment and during treatment, at between 1 and 8 total time points per patient. The Qiagen DNeasy Blood extraction kit was used to purify genomic DNA from total PBMCs and from tumor samples. PBMCs were collected pretreatment and during treatment and were isolated and stored as previously described. In the germline V gene, CDR1 corresponds to MNHNS and CDR2 to SASEGT. The V end gives up 2 bases and the J end 4 bases, leaving 3 bases in the junction not matched to a gene. CDR3 length: 16 amino acids, cysteine to phenylalanine. Only the CDR3 part of the read is kept: 48 bases, read in frame from the first base.

Synthetic TCR analog templates were spiked into each PCR to estimate absolute template abundance from read counts. The immunoSEQ assay was used to amplify TCRbeta CDR3 regions from genomic DNA with bias-controlled V and J gene primers. Rearranged TCRbeta segments were sequenced at approximately 20X coverage. As for the original processing: Clustering was used to correct sequencing errors, and CDR3s were annotated against IMGT so that V, D and J genes could be assigned. Downstream analyses used only productive TCRbeta rearrangements and left out out-of-frame or stop-codon sequences. Clonality was computed as one minus Shannon entropy normalized by the log of the number of unique productive sequences. Fisher's exact test with Benjamini-Hochberg correction, at a threshold of adjusted p below 0.01, was used to find clones that differed between time points or between blood and tumor. TCRdb limited this immuneACCESS table to in-frame rearrangements with V and J called. A share of clones is missing; checked studies link under half to unresolved V genes, and the rest is unexplained. V, J and clone size are taken as reported in that table, and D and trimming were inferred from the DNA itself. This sample comprises approximately 86,000 clones, 85% of them detected only once. The ten most abundant clones make up about 6.2% of the sample.

Details on this clone: Its specific antigen is unknown. Base qualities are missing; no much larger clone stands one base away.

Material: PBMCs, obtained around atezolizumab (anti-PD-L1) treatment. The chain links TRBV6-1 with TRBJ2-3; TRBD2 lines up with 13 middle nucleotides. The clonotype originates from a man in his forties with urothelial cancer. The DNA sequence follows: TGTGCCAGCAGTGAAAGACTAGCGGGGGGTTCAGATACGCAGTATTTT. This gives the protein CASSERLAGGSDTQYF.